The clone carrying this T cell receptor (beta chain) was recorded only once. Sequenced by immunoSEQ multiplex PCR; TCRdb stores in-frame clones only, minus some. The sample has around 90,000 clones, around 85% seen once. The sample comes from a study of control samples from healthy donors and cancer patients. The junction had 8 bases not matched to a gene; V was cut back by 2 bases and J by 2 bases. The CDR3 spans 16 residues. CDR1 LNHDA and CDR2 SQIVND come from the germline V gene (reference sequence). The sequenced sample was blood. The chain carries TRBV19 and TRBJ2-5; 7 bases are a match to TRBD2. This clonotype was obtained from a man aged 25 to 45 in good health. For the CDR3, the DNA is TGTGCCAGTAGTATATTGGGAGGGGATCGGCAAGAGACCCAGTACTTC. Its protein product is CASSILGGDRQETQYF.